The clone carrying this TCR beta chain was counted a single time. Its antigen is unknown. Generated by immunoSEQ multiplex PCR, the TCRdb table keeps only in-frame clones and is missing some. The table records under 200,000 clones, about 91% of them present only once. This sample was taken from a study of T cell responses to AZD1222 COVID-19 vaccine. In germline, CDR1 is SGHTA, CDR2 FQGNSA. V lost 6 bases, J lost 5 bases, and 9 bases stayed unmatched. The length of the CDR3 is 16 residues. Whole-study results and caveats: Researchers report vaccine-associated CD4 TCRs spanning spike, with dominance at 160-218 and 743-854. Nearly half of spike-specific TCRs reportedly target variant regions that are unmutated in the B.1.351 and B.1.1.7 variants.

This chain connects TRBV7-2 to TRBJ2-1; 11 bases are a match to TRBD2. The source of this sequence is an adult in good health. The source was peripheral blood, collected on day 0 of AZD1222 vaccination. Here the CDR3 reads CASRLNLAGGNNEQFF. The CDR3 bases are TGTGCCAGCAGACTGAATCTAGCGGGGGGAAACAATGAGCAGTTCTTC. The whole variable domain, filled in from reference TRBV7-2 and TRBJ2-1, reads GAGVSQSPSNKVTEKGKDVELRCDPISGHTALYWYRQSLGQGLEFLIYFQGNSAPDKSGLPSDRFSAERTGGSVSTLTIQRTQQEDSAVYLCASRLNLAGGNNEQFFGPGTRLTVL.